These T cell receptor beta chains were read from a single sample in a study of vaccination and CD4 T cells after COVID-19. TCRdb re-called the PCR reads with MiXCR, one entry per CDR3 protein. In the table there are fewer than 20,000 distinct CDR3 sequences, about two fifths of which are singletons. Their cognate antigens are unknown. The sample was CD4+ T cells from blood, cultured in vitro, taken after SARS-CoV-2 vaccination. Source of these receptors: a human donor who had recovered from COVID-19. Both conserved end residues are part of each CDR3. D genes are given only for firm matches. Only some rows state a clone size, as once, few, many or a class for expanded clones.

J gene | clone size | V gene | D gene | CDR3 DNA | CDR3 protein
TRBJ2-1 | NA | TRBV20-1 | NA | TGCAGTGCCGGAGGGGGCTCTCCCGGAAACAATGAGCAGTTCTTC | CSAGGGSPGNNEQFF
TRBJ2-3 | NA | TRBV27 | NA | TGTGCCAGCAGCATGGACATCTCGGAGGCAGATACGCAGTATTTT | CASSMDISEADTQYF
TRBJ2-5 | NA | TRBV20-1 | NA | TGCAGTGCTAGAAGGGGCCAAGAGACCCAGTACTTC | CSARRGQETQYF
TRBJ1-1 | NA | TRBV6-5 | NA | TGTGCCAGCAGTTACCTCGACAGGCCCGTGATGGGAGCTTTCTTT | CASSYLDRPVMGAFF
TRBJ1-2 | NA | TRBV7-9 | NA | TGTGCCAGCAGCTTTGATCACGGGAACTATGGCTACACCTTC | CASSFDHGNYGYTF
TRBJ1-2 | once | TRBV12-3/TRBV12-4 | NA | TGTGCCAGCAGCCGGGGCACGTATGGCTACACCTTC | CASSRGTYGYTF
TRBJ2-7 | few | TRBV6-5 | TRBD1 | TGTGCCAGCAGTTACACAATTCCCCGGGACAGCTCCTACGAGCAGTACTTC | CASSYTIPRDSSYEQYF
TRBJ1-2 | NA | TRBV6-1 | TRBD1 | TGTGCCAGCAGTACACGGGACAGGGACTATGGCTACACCTTC | CASSTRDRDYGYTF
TRBJ2-1 | once | TRBV10-3 | NA | TGTGCCATCAGTGACCGGGATGAGCAGTTCTTC | CAISDRDEQFF
TRBJ2-5 | medium-sized | TRBV10-3 | NA | TGTGCCATCAGTGAGAGACAAGAGACCCAGTACTTC | CAISERQETQYF
TRBJ2-1 | once | TRBV10-3 | NA | TGTGCCATCAGTGTCCAGGAGGTTGAGCAGTTCTTC | CAISVQEVEQFF
TRBJ2-1 | medium-sized | TRBV12-3/TRBV12-4 | NA | TGTGCCAGCAGTTTAGAGGTAGGGGGTGAGCAGTTCTTC | CASSLEVGGEQFF
TRBJ2-3 | few | TRBV6-1 | NA | TGTGCCAGCAGTGATTTGGGCGGAGGAAGCACAGATACGCAGTATTTT | CASSDLGGGSTDTQYF
TRBJ2-1 | NA | TRBV20-1 | NA | TGCAGTGCTAGAGAGGCCCTGACGGGGGAGCAGTTCTTC | CSAREALTGEQFF
TRBJ2-1 | once | TRBV29-1 | TRBD1 | TGCAGCGTTCGCCTACAGGGGAGACCCTACAATGAGCAGTTCTTC | CSVRLQGRPYNEQFF
TRBJ1-5 | NA | TRBV28 | TRBD1 | TGTGCCAGCAACGGGGACAGGGGGGACTATAGCAATCAGCCCCAGCATTTT | CASNGDRGDYSNQPQHF
TRBJ1-1 | NA | TRBV6-5 | NA | TGTGCCAGCAGTTCGGGGTACGAAGTTAACACTGAAGCTTTCTTT | CASSSGYEVNTEAFF
TRBJ2-7 | few | TRBV10-3 | NA | TGTGCCATCAGTAGCGGGCAGGCAGGGTACTTC | CAISSGQAGYF
TRBJ1-1 | NA | TRBV6-1 | NA | TGTGCCAGCAGCTCCCGATCGACGGCTTTCTTT | CASSSRSTAFF
TRBJ1-5 | few | TRBV19 | NA | TGTGCCAGTAGTCCCAGGACACGCAATCAGCCCCAGCATTTT | CASSPRTRNQPQHF
TRBJ1-5 | NA | TRBV20-1 | NA | TGCAGTGCTAGCAGGGAAAGAAGTCAGCCCCAGCATTTT | CSASRERSQPQHF
TRBJ1-1 | few | TRBV11-1 | TRBD1 | TGTGCCAGCAGCCCGCTTTCCTTGGACAGGGACACTGAAGCTTTCTTT | CASSPLSLDRDTEAFF
TRBJ2-3 | medium-sized | TRBV7-2 | NA | TGTGCCAGCAGCTTAACAGATACGCAGTATTTT | CASSLTDTQYF
TRBJ2-7 | NA | TRBV24-1 | NA | TGTGCCACCAGCGATCACGGGGAGCAGGACGAGCAGTACTTC | CATSDHGEQDEQYF
TRBJ2-5 | NA | TRBV20-1 | NA | TGCAGTGCCGCGGGACCCCAAGAGACCCAGTACTTC | CSAAGPQETQYF
TRBJ1-6 | few | TRBV6-1 | NA | TGTGCCAGCAGCCTAAACGTGGGTTCACCCCTCCACTTT | CASSLNVGSPLHF
TRBJ2-2 | NA | TRBV9 | TRBD2 | TGTGCCAGCAGCGTAGGGGGGGGGAACACCGGGGAGCTGTTTTTT | CASSVGGGNTGELFF
TRBJ1-5 | NA | TRBV15 | NA | TGTGCCACCAGCAGAGATCCCCAGGGGAATCAGCCCCAGCATTTT | CATSRDPQGNQPQHF
TRBJ1-1 | NA | TRBV5-6 | NA | TGTGCCAGCAGCTTAAAATCCAGGGGAGGCACTGAAGCTTTCTTT | CASSLKSRGGTEAFF
TRBJ1-5 | NA | TRBV7-9 | NA | TGTGCCAGCAGCTTAGGACAGCCCGATCAGCCCCAGCATTTT | CASSLGQPDQPQHF
TRBJ2-1 | NA | TRBV6-2/TRBV6-3 | TRBD2 | TGTGCCAGCAGCCTCCGGCCTCTAGCGGGAGGGCGCCCTGAGCAGTTCTTC | CASSLRPLAGGRPEQFF
TRBJ2-3 | NA | TRBV7-9 | NA | TGTGCCAGCAGCTTCGGGGGATTCTCAGATACGCAGTATTTT | CASSFGGFSDTQYF
TRBJ2-3 | NA | TRBV18 | NA | TGTGCCAGCTCACCGGGGTATCGCACAGATACGCAGTATTTT | CASSPGYRTDTQYF
TRBJ2-4 | NA | TRBV20-1 | NA | TGCAGTGCTAGAGGGCAGTTCAAAAACATTCAGTACTTC | CSARGQFKNIQYF
TRBJ1-3 | NA | TRBV15 | NA | TGTGCCACCAGCGGGGATTCCTCTGGAAACACCATATATTTT | CATSGDSSGNTIYF
TRBJ1-1 | NA | TRBV12-3/TRBV12-4 | NA | TGTGCCAGCAGTGCCCCTTTTTCGAACACTGAAGCTTTCTTT | CASSAPFSNTEAFF
TRBJ2-3 | NA | TRBV7-2 | NA | TGTGCCAGCAGGGAGGCCGTAGTCGCAGATACGCAGTATTTT | CASREAVVADTQYF
TRBJ2-5 | NA | TRBV6-1 | TRBD2 | TGTGCCAGCAGAGGTTTACGGGGGGGTAGCGGGAGCGAGGAGACCCAGTACTTC | CASRGLRGGSGSEETQYF
TRBJ2-1 | NA | TRBV24-1 | TRBD2 | TGTGCCACCAGTGATTTGACTAGCGGGGCGGAGCAGTTCTTC | CATSDLTSGAEQFF
TRBJ2-3 | few | TRBV15 | NA | TGTGCCACCAGCAGAGACAGGGCCTTGGATACGCAGTATTTT | CATSRDRALDTQYF
TRBJ2-5 | few | TRBV5-5 | NA | TGTGCCAGCAGCTCATCTCGGGTCGGCCATTACCAAGAGACCCAGTACTTC | CASSSSRVGHYQETQYF
TRBJ2-3 | NA | TRBV20-1 | NA | TGCAGTGCTAGAGATAGGAGGAGCACAGATACGCAGTATTTT | CSARDRRSTDTQYF
TRBJ1-3 | once | TRBV6-1 | NA | TGTGCCAGCAGTCCTCGGGCCTCACGGGGAAACACCATATATTTT | CASSPRASRGNTIYF
TRBJ2-3 | NA | TRBV7-9 | NA | TGTGCCAGCAGCTCCCCGGACTGGTTGATCTCTAGCACAGATACGCAGTATTTT | CASSSPDWLISSTDTQYF
TRBJ2-1 | NA | TRBV19 | NA | TGTGCCAGTAGTATTAATCGGGTGGGTGAGCAGTTCTTC | CASSINRVGEQFF
TRBJ2-1 | NA | TRBV7-6 | TRBD1 | TGTGCCAGCAGCTTAGGAGGGACAGGGGGAATGGTCGAGCAGTCCTTC | CASSLGGTGGMVEQSF
TRBJ2-3 | NA | TRBV28 | TRBD2 | TGTGCCAGCCGGAGCGGGGTAACTAGCACAGATACGCAGTATTTT | CASRSGVTSTDTQYF
TRBJ2-1 | NA | TRBV12-3/TRBV12-4 | TRBD2 | TGTGCCAGCAGTCCGGGACTAGCGTTGGATGAGCAGTTCTTC | CASSPGLALDEQFF
TRBJ2-3 | NA | TRBV4-2 | TRBD1 | TGTGCCAGCAGCCAGGAGGCAGGGGGCGCGGCAGATACGCAGTATTTT | CASSQEAGGAADTQYF
TRBJ2-1 | few | TRBV19 | TRBD2 | TGTGCCAGTAGTATAGAAGGGACTAGCGGGCCATACAATGAGCAGTTCTTC | CASSIEGTSGPYNEQFF